The rows below give T cell receptor beta chains drawn from one sample of a study of T cell clones after liver transplantation. Sequencing was performed with immunoSEQ multiplex PCR; in TCRdb, only in-frame clones are kept and a portion is missing. The table lists tens of thousands of clones, roughly 90% of them singletons, with roughly 3% in the top ten. The sample in question was CD4+ T cells from blood, obtained before liver transplant. The receptors were sampled from a human donor who received a liver transplant. Each CDR3 is given with its conserved first and last residue. D genes are given only for firm matches. Not all rows give a size; the values are once, few, many and, for expanded clones, a class.

j_call cdr3_length clone_size d_call v_call cdr3_aa cdr3_nt
TRBJ2-5 11 . . TRBV6-6 CASSSGETQYF TGTGCCAGCAGTTCCGGCGAGACCCAGTACTTC
TRBJ1-1 17 . . TRBV18 CASSPHSQGGVGTEAFF TGTGCCAGCTCACCACACAGTCAGGGAGGGGTGGGGACTGAAGCTTTCTTT
TRBJ2-1 16 . TRBD2 TRBV5-1 CASSAGLAARSNEQFF TGCGCCAGCAGCGCGGGACTAGCGGCGAGAAGCAATGAGCAGTTCTTC
TRBJ2-7 14 . . TRBV7-2 CASSLLEGGYEQYF TGTGCCAGCAGCTTACTTGAGGGAGGTTACGAGCAGTACTTC
TRBJ2-1 15 . TRBD2 TRBV7-2 CASTRAGEAYNEQFF TGTGCCAGCACCCGGGCGGGAGAGGCCTACAATGAGCAGTTCTTC
TRBJ1-3 13 few . TRBV5-1 CASSLSSGNTIYF TGCGCCAGCAGCTTGAGCTCTGGAAACACCATATATTTT
TRBJ2-7 14 . . TRBV6-1 CASSELPTDHEQYF TGTGCCAGCAGTGAACTCCCAACCGATCACGAGCAGTACTTC
TRBJ2-2 15 few . TRBV10-2 CASSDGWENTGELFF TGCGCCAGCAGTGATGGGTGGGAGAACACCGGGGAGCTGTTTTTT
TRBJ2-2 17 . TRBD2 TRBV25-1 CASSVLGGSHDTGELFF TGTGCCAGCAGTGTCCTGGGCGGGAGCCACGACACCGGGGAGCTGTTTTTT
TRBJ2-1 15 . . TRBV9 CASSVLRDTAREQFF TGTGCCAGCAGCGTACTCCGGGACACTGCAAGGGAGCAGTTCTTC
TRBJ1-6 14 . TRBD1 TRBV30 CAWREGQANSPLHF TGTGCCTGGAGGGAGGGACAGGCAAATTCACCCCTCCACTTT
TRBJ2-2 16 . . TRBV5-1 CASSPGSGPGGGELFF TGCGCCAGCAGCCCGGGTAGCGGTCCTGGGGGCGGGGAGCTGTTTTTT
TRBJ1-1 14 . . TRBV27 CASSGLGSLAEAFF TGTGCCAGCAGTGGGCTGGGCTCGCTGGCTGAAGCTTTCTTT
TRBJ1-5 15 . TRBD1 TRBV15 CATSREGQGVQPQHF TGTGCCACCAGCAGAGAAGGACAGGGTGTTCAGCCCCAGCATTTT
TRBJ2-2 15 . TRBD2 TRBV14 CASSQSGLVGGELFF TGTGCCAGCAGCCAGTCTGGACTAGTTGGCGGGGAGCTGTTTTTT
TRBJ2-1 14 . . TRBV10-2 CASSESGSYNEQFF TGCGCCAGCAGTGAGTCGGGATCCTACAATGAGCAGTTCTTC
TRBJ1-5 14 once . TRBV5-1 CASSPGLFAQPQHF TGCGCCAGCAGCCCCGGACTGTTCGCCCAGCCCCAGCATTTT
TRBJ2-2 15 . TRBD2 TRBV10-3 CAISDSGWNTGELFF TGTGCCATCAGTGATAGCGGGTGGAACACCGGGGAGCTGTTTTTT
TRBJ2-5 14 . TRBD1 TRBV7-2 CASSSDRVGETQYF TGTGCCAGCAGCTCGGACAGGGTAGGAGAGACCCAGTACTTC
TRBJ1-2 15 once TRBD1 TRBV6-6 CASSSRDRDVNGYTF TGTGCCAGCAGCTCAAGGGACAGGGACGTGAATGGCTACACCTTC
TRBJ2-7 18 . . TRBV27 CASRYSEQQGPPTYEQYF TGTGCCAGCCGATATAGCGAACAACAGGGACCCCCGACCTACGAGCAGTACTTC
TRBJ1-5 14 . . TRBV5-6 CASSLGNSNQPQHF TGTGCCAGCAGCTTGGGGAATAGCAATCAGCCCCAGCATTTT
TRBJ2-2 18 . TRBD2 TRBV19 CASSIGTSGRSNTGELFF TGTGCCAGTAGTATAGGGACTAGCGGGAGGTCGAACACCGGGGAGCTGTTTTTT
TRBJ1-2 12 once . TRBV7-9 CASSLTVYGYTF TGTGCCAGCAGCCTGACGGTCTATGGCTACACCTTC